The T cell receptor (beta chain) under discussion was sequenced for a study of long-term antiretroviral therapy in people with HIV. Worth noting for this clone: Its cognate antigen is unknown.

It was version v3.0 of the immunoSEQ assay that was run at survey level. Each sample had sequencing targeting about 40,000-50,000 T-cell genomes. The repertoire was sequenced with immunoSEQ multiplex PCR; TCRdb's copy has only in-frame clones and lacks some. The sample holds about 20,000 clones; over 60% are singletons and the top ten take about 15%. Study results and limitations: Post-ART, diversity grew, though it stayed under transplant donor control levels.

Per the germline V gene, CDR1 is LNHDA and CDR2 is SQIVND (reference sequence). The CDR3 consists of 12 residues. Treatment locations for all participants with HIV were in the United States. This clonotype was obtained from a woman aged 45-60 years with HIV. This chain uses TRBV19 with TRBJ2-3; maybe TRBD1 (6 bases). This specimen was unsorted PBMCs, taken about 2.5 years before starting antiretroviral therapy. CDR3 sequence reads: CATGRKTDTQYF. CDR3 DNA: TGTGCAACAGGGAGAAAGACAGATACGCAGTATTTT.